Listed below are T cell receptor beta chains from one sample, sequenced in a study of OX40 agonist ivuxolimab in advanced cancers. Assay: immunoSEQ multiplex PCR; the TCRdb copy retains only in-frame clones and omits some. The table records 25,000 to 30,000 clones, roughly 80% of them present only once. The material sequenced was CD4+ or CD8+ T cells sorted from blood, taken in a trial of the OX40 agonist ivuxolimab. The receptor set was obtained from an adult with an advanced solid tumor such as melanoma, head and neck, liver or kidney cancer. Each CDR3 is given with its conserved first and last residue. A D gene is named only where the DNA matches it firmly. For some rows the clone size is stated as once, few or many, or as a class when expanded; others skip it.

V gene,D gene,J gene,CDR3 length,clone size,CDR3 protein,CDR3 DNA
TRBV6-5,.,TRBJ1-3,14,.,CASTTGGSGNTIYF,TGTGCCAGCACCACCGGTGGGTCTGGAAACACCATATATTTT
TRBV2,TRBD1,TRBJ2-1,15,.,CASREGTGPYNEQFF,TGTGCCAGCAGGGAAGGGACAGGACCCTACAATGAGCAGTTCTTC
TRBV9,.,TRBJ1-1,12,few,CASSGNRVGAFF,TGTGCCAGCAGCGGGAACAGGGTTGGGGCTTTCTTT
TRBV4-1,.,TRBJ1-1,14,.,CASSSQLENTEAFF,TGCGCCAGCAGCTCCCAGCTGGAGAACACTGAAGCTTTCTTT
TRBV4-3,.,TRBJ1-1,14,.,CASSHQFGGTEAFF,TGCGCCAGCAGCCACCAATTTGGGGGCACTGAAGCTTTCTTT
TRBV6-1,TRBD1,TRBJ1-1,15,.,CATGPLAGGYTEAFF,TGTGCCACAGGGCCCCTCGCAGGGGGCTACACTGAAGCTTTCTTT
TRBV19,.,TRBJ2-7,16,.,CASSSFEGIGSYEQYF,TGTGCCAGTAGTTCCTTCGAGGGAATAGGTAGTTACGAGCAGTACTTC
TRBV5-8,.,TRBJ2-1,15,.,CASSFLLGPYNEQFF,TGTGCCAGCAGCTTCCTGTTGGGGCCGTACAATGAGCAGTTCTTC
TRBV4-3,TRBD1,TRBJ2-3,18,.,CASSQGTGGDVVGDTQYF,TGCGCCAGCAGCCAGGGGACAGGGGGGGATGTTGTGGGAGATACGCAGTATTTT
TRBV6-5,.,TRBJ2-2,14,.,CASSYGGNTGELFF,TGTGCCAGCAGTTATGGGGGGAACACCGGGGAGCTGTTTTTT
TRBV11-2,.,TRBJ2-7,12,.,CASSLGGSEQYF,TGTGCCAGCAGCTTAGGAGGGAGCGAGCAGTACTTC
TRBV7-9,TRBD1,TRBJ1-1,15,.,CASSWGETGDSRAFF,TGTGCCAGCAGCTGGGGTGAGACAGGGGACTCGCGGGCTTTCTTT
TRBV19,.,TRBJ2-7,12,.,CASSISQSEQYF,TGTGCCAGTAGTATATCGCAGAGCGAGCAGTACTTC
TRBV6-5,.,TRBJ2-7,14,.,CASSKGGAFYEQYF,TGTGCCAGCAGCAAAGGAGGGGCGTTCTACGAGCAGTACTTC
TRBV4-1,TRBD2,TRBJ2-7,15,.,CASSHTSGGTYEQYF,TGCGCCAGCAGCCATACTAGCGGGGGGACCTACGAGCAGTACTTC
TRBV4-2,.,TRBJ2-7,14,medium-sized,CASSQDHSSYEQYF,TGTGCCAGCAGCCAAGATCACAGTTCCTACGAGCAGTACTTC
TRBV6-1,.,TRBJ1-5,13,.,CASRPTRNQPQHF,TGTGCCAGCAGACCGACGAGAAATCAGCCCCAGCATTTT
TRBV12-5,.,TRBJ1-1,12,few,CASGLGNTEAFF,TGTGCTAGTGGTTTGGGTAACACTGAAGCTTTCTTT
TRBV4-2,TRBD1,TRBJ2-3,16,.,CASSQWTGWGTDTQYF,TGTGCCAGCAGCCAATGGACAGGGTGGGGAACAGATACGCAGTATTTT
TRBV5-4,.,TRBJ2-3,17,.,CASSQEAGQFNTDTQYF,TGCGCCAGCAGCCAAGAGGCTGGACAGTTTAACACAGATACGCAGTATTTT
TRBV10-3,TRBD1,TRBJ2-2,16,.,CAIGGTTGGGTGELFF,TGTGCCATCGGGGGAACGACAGGGGGCGGGACCGGGGAGCTGTTTTTT
TRBV10-3,.,TRBJ2-2,15,.,CAISEADRSNGELFF,TGTGCCATCAGTGAGGCCGACAGGTCCAACGGGGAGCTGTTTTTT
TRBV9,.,TRBJ1-3,16,once,CASSREQAYSGNTIYF,TGTGCCAGCAGCAGGGAACAGGCCTACTCTGGAAACACCATATATTTT
TRBV7-8,TRBD1,TRBJ2-1,16,.,CASSYRDRGAYNEQFF,TGTGCCAGCAGCTACCGAGACAGGGGTGCCTACAATGAGCAGTTCTTC
TRBV5-4,TRBD1,TRBJ2-1,12,once,CASSDTGGVVIF,TGTGCCAGCAGCGATACAGGGGGAGTAGTGATCTTC
TRBV9,.,TRBJ1-1,16,.,CASSSEGYLMNTEAFF,TGTGCCAGCAGTTCTGAAGGGTATCTCATGAACACTGAAGCTTTCTTT
TRBV5-1,.,TRBJ1-1,14,.,CASSLWQGNTEAFF,TGCGCCAGCAGCTTGTGGCAGGGGAACACTGAAGCTTTCTTT
TRBV4-1,TRBD2,TRBJ2-3,15,.,CASSQQRGGTDTQYF,TGCGCCAGCAGCCAACAACGGGGGGGCACAGATACGCAGTATTTT
TRBV9,.,TRBJ2-2,14,once,CASSVERNTGELFF,TGTGCCAGCAGCGTAGAACGGAACACCGGGGAGCTGTTTTTT
TRBV5-4,TRBD2,TRBJ2-3,17,.,CASSLAPGTSISDTQYF,TGTGCCAGCAGCTTGGCCCCCGGGACTAGTATTAGCGATACGCAGTATTTT
TRBV5-8,TRBD2,TRBJ2-7,16,.,CASSPPRGLTVYEQYF,TGTGCCAGCAGCCCACCCCGGGGACTAACCGTCTACGAGCAGTACTTC
TRBV30,.,TRBJ1-1,13,few,CAWSVAENTEAFF,TGTGCCTGGAGTGTGGCAGAGAACACTGAAGCTTTCTTT
TRBV5-4,.,TRBJ2-7,13,.,CASSFGSSYEQYF,TGTGCCAGCAGCTTCGGCTCCTCCTACGAGCAGTACTTC